A selection of T cell receptor beta chains follows, all from one sample in a study of regulatory and conventional T cells in RAG deficiency. TCRdb's copy holds only in-frame clones and misses some; the assay was immunoSEQ multiplex PCR. The sample contains 5,500 to 9,000 clones, around 91% of which appear only once. These records were also assigned to another study, of regulatory T cells.

Sequenced material: CD127- CD25+ CD4+ Tregs sorted from blood. The receptor source for this set is a human donor in good health. Both conserved end residues are part of each CDR3. The order of the fields is J gene, clone size, D gene, V gene, CDR3 protein, CDR3 DNA. D genes are given only for firm matches. Expanded clones are given a class, and other clones once, few, many or no size at all.

TRBJ1-1,.,TRBD1,TRBV9,CASSTRQGLNTEAFF,TGTGCCAGCAGCACCCGACAGGGACTGAACACTGAAGCTTTCTTT
TRBJ1-5,.,.,TRBV6-5,CASRRGSYSNQPQHF,TGTGCCAGCAGGCGGGGCAGCTATAGCAATCAGCCCCAGCATTTT
TRBJ1-1,.,.,TRBV19,CASSIPGDAFF,TGTGCCAGTAGTATACCGGGAGACGCTTTCTTT
TRBJ2-3,.,TRBD2,TRBV28,CASSSTGLAGGPDTQYF,TGTGCCAGCAGTTCCACGGGACTAGCGGGGGGGCCGGATACGCAGTATTTT
TRBJ2-5,.,.,TRBV5-6,CASSFPGQETQYF,TGTGCCAGCAGCTTCCCAGGACAAGAGACCCAGTACTTC
TRBJ1-3,.,TRBD1,TRBV9,CASSGLGQASGNTIYF,TGTGCCAGCAGCGGACTAGGACAGGCCTCTGGAAACACCATATATTTT
TRBJ1-1,.,TRBD1,TRBV6-5,CASSYTWTGGNTEAFF,TGTGCCAGCAGTTACACTTGGACAGGGGGAAACACTGAAGCTTTCTTT
TRBJ1-2,.,TRBD1,TRBV6-1,CASSEAGQGVNGYTF,TGTGCCAGCAGTGAAGCCGGACAGGGAGTAAATGGCTACACCTTC
TRBJ2-3,.,TRBD1,TRBV5-4,CASSLDGTGGADTQYF,TGTGCCAGCAGCCTTGACGGGACAGGGGGCGCAGATACGCAGTATTTT
TRBJ1-4,.,.,TRBV5-6,CASSLTGGVEKLFF,TGTGCCAGCAGCTTGACAGGTGGGGTTGAAAAACTGTTTTTT
TRBJ2-5,.,.,TRBV4-3,CASSQEGGETQYF,TGCGCCAGCAGCCAAGAGGGGGGAGAGACCCAGTACTTC
TRBJ2-3,.,TRBD1,TRBV6-6,CASRSPGQGLDTQYF,TGTGCCAGCAGGTCTCCGGGACAGGGGTTAGATACGCAGTATTTT
TRBJ2-2,.,TRBD2,TRBV5-4,CASSPGWASGVNTGELFF,TGTGCCAGCAGCCCCGGTTGGGCTAGCGGGGTGAACACCGGGGAGCTGTTTTTT
TRBJ1-5,.,TRBD1,TRBV6-6,CASRGTGANQPQHF,TGTGCCAGCAGGGGAACAGGGGCAAATCAGCCCCAGCATTTT
TRBJ2-7,.,.,TRBV13,CASSLGGGPSREQYF,TGTGCCAGCAGCTTAGGAGGTGGGCCCTCGCGAGAGCAGTACTTC
TRBJ1-1,.,.,TRBV21-1,CASSKEDRGRDTEAFF,TGTGCCAGCAGCAAGGAAGACAGGGGGAGGGACACTGAAGCTTTCTTT
TRBJ2-7,once,TRBD1,TRBV6-5,CASSYSTGAYEQYF,TGTGCCAGCAGTTACTCGACAGGGGCCTACGAGCAGTACTTC
TRBJ1-5,.,.,TRBV18,CASSPAGANQPQHF,TGTGCCAGCTCACCAGCGGGGGCCAATCAGCCCCAGCATTTT
TRBJ2-4,.,.,TRBV5-1,CASSQSSGDPKNIQYF,TGCGCCAGCAGCCAATCATCGGGGGACCCCAAAAACATTCAGTACTTC
TRBJ1-4,.,TRBD1,TRBV14,CASSRYGTGYEKLFF,TGTGCCAGCAGCCGCTACGGGACAGGGTATGAAAAACTGTTTTTT
TRBJ2-5,.,.,TRBV6-1,CASRAGTEGQETQYF,TGTGCCAGCAGGGCCGGGACGGAGGGGCAAGAGACCCAGTACTTC
TRBJ2-3,.,.,TRBV5-1,CASSLGRTLTSTDTQYF,TGCGCCAGCAGCTTGGGGAGGACGTTGACTAGCACAGATACGCAGTATTTT
TRBJ1-5,.,.,TRBV6-6,CASGAMSNQPQHF,TGTGCCAGCGGAGCAATGAGCAATCAGCCCCAGCATTTT
TRBJ1-1,.,TRBD1,TRBV5-1,CASSLLRTGKNTEAFF,TGCGCCAGCAGCTTGCTAAGGACAGGAAAAAACACTGAAGCTTTCTTT